Listed here are 17 T cell receptor beta chains from one sample, sequenced in a study of T cells after yellow fever vaccination (dated by TCRdb to about 2019). The sample's treatment or condition label is to be understood as: live attenuated yellow fever vaccine strain. Library preparation employed 5' RACE. For sequencing, an Illumina NovaSeq 6000 was employed. TCRdb's own reprocessing of the public reads used fastp at Q25 and MiXCR and kept productive beta chains. Rows merge per CDR3 protein into single entries with the most common DNA and genes. This sample holds 250,000 to 300,000 distinct CDR3 sequences; approximately 8% were observed only once. Around 3.4% of the sample goes to the ten largest clones. The specimen comprised CD4+ T cells sorted from PBMCs, sampled 5 days after the yellow fever booster vaccination. These receptors all stem from a man younger than 35 who received the YFV17D yellow fever vaccine.

Only a few counts were recorded for this clonotype. The chain uses TRBV7-2 and TRBJ1-1, with D possibly being TRBD1 (5 bases). V was clipped by 6 bases and J by 0 bases, with 26 bases between them. CDR1 SGHTA and CDR2 FQGNSA come from the germline V gene. This CDR3 contains 19 residues. The CDR3 nucleotides read TGTGCCAGCAGTCACGCAAAATGGGACGCCAGAGGTTTGAACACTGAAGCTTTCTTT. Its protein product is CASSHAKWDARGLNTEAFF.

This clonotype was detected ten times or more. One junction end disagrees with the germline gene, perhaps due to a read error. This rearrangement joins TRBV7-7 to TRBJ2-4; possibly TRBD1 for D (6 bases). This CDR3 comprises 13 residues. Per the germline V gene, CDR1 is SSHAT and CDR2 is FNYEAQ (reference sequence). Written as DNA, the CDR3 is TGTGCTAGCAGCTTGCTACAGGGAAACATTCAGTACTTC. This encodes CASSLLQGNIQYF.

This clonotype was found a few times. The chain carries TRBV6-2 or TRBV6-3 and TRBJ1-5; weak D call: TRBD1 (5 bases). The CDR3 has 14 amino acids. V dropped 5 bases and J dropped 10 bases, with 18 bases sitting between them. The germline V gene has CDR1 MNHEY and CDR2 SVGEGT. CDR3 DNA sequence: TGTGCCAGCAGTGTCGCGGGACGACAGCATCCCCAGCATTTT. Amino acid sequence: CASSVAGRQHPQHF.

There are a few counts of this clonotype. The rearrangement links TRBV9 to TRBJ2-2, with D perhaps TRBD1 or TRBD2 (5 bases each). The CDR3 extends over 14 amino acids. The germline V gene has CDR1 SGDLS and CDR2 YYNGEE. The ends were cut back, 7 bases at V and 0 bases at J, with 10 bases in the middle. CDR3 region: CASRDLSNTGELFF. The CDR3 bases are TGTGCCAGCCGGGACCTATCGAACACCGGGGAGCTGTTTTTT.

This clonotype occurred a few times. The rearrangement joins TRBV3-1 to TRBJ1-1; D gene uncertain. The CDR3 is 11 residues long. The germline V and J ends were trimmed by 8 bases and 11 bases, with 15 bases remaining between them. CDR1 and CDR2 (germline): LGHDT, YNNKEL (reference sequence). The CDR3 loop is CASDGRAGAFF. In nucleotides, the CDR3 is TGTGCCAGCGACGGTAGGGCGGGCGCTTTCTTT.

This chain connects TRBV12-3 or TRBV12-4 to TRBJ2-3; 7 nucleotides line up with TRBD2. The CDR3 length is 14 residues. With V trimmed by 6 bases and J by 4 bases, 7 bases remained unmatched. The CDR3 bases are TGTGCCAGCAGCTTCACTAGCGTAGCAGATACGCAGTATTTT. Translation: CASSFTSVADTQYF.

This chain connects TRBV5-5 to TRBJ2-3; the D call may be TRBD1 or TRBD2 (6 bases each). Germline V gene sequence: CDR1 SGHKS, CDR2 YYEKEE (reference sequence). V gave up 2 bases and J gave up 1 base, with 11 bases separating them. This CDR3 has 15 residues. The CDR3 here is CASSFTGARTDTQYF. The CDR3 nucleotides read TGTGCCAGCAGCTTTACGGGGGCCCGCACAGATACGCAGTATTTT.

This clonotype has at least ten counts. The chain recombines TRBV30 with TRBJ2-7, with TRBD2 as a possible D gene (5 bases). The CDR3 runs 11 residues. Germline-derived CDR1 and CDR2 are GTSNPN and SVGIG (reference sequence). This CDR3 is CARADTYEQYF. CDR3 sequence (DNA): TGTGCGAGGGCTGATACCTACGAGCAGTACTTC.

J is TRBJ1-4 and V is TRBV11-2; the D gene is possibly TRBD1 (5 bases). The V gene's germline CDR1 is SGHAT and CDR2 FQNNGV. The CDR3 has 15 residues. V was shortened by 5 bases and J by 3 bases, with 13 bases between the two germline ends. CDR3 coding DNA: TGTGCCAGCAGCCTAGTGCAGGGTTCTAATGAAAAACTGTTTTTT. Its translation is CASSLVQGSNEKLFF.

This clonotype appeared many times. This sequence joins TRBV7-2 and TRBJ1-5; D unclear. Germline lookup yields CDR1 SGHTA and CDR2 FQGNSA. There are 13 residues in the CDR3. The V end lost 2 bases, the J end lost 7 bases, and 9 bases lay between the germline ends. In nucleotides, the CDR3 is TGTGCCAGCAGCTTATCCCTTCGCCAGCCCCAGCATTTT. Its protein product is CASSLSLRQPQHF.

This clonotype has a count of ten or more. V is TRBV4-2 and J is TRBJ1-3; 7 bases are shared with TRBD1. V lost 4 bases, J lost 1 base, and 1 base stayed unmatched. Germline V CDR1 and CDR2: LGHNA, YNFKEQ. CDR3 size: 14 residues. The CDR3 loop is CASSPTGSGNTIYF. DNA for the CDR3: TGTGCCAGCAGCCCGACAGGGTCTGGAAACACCATATATTTT.

The rearrangement joins TRBV7-2 to TRBJ2-3; tentatively, D is TRBD2 (5 bases). The CDR3 totals 15 residues. The V gene's germline CDR1 is SGHTA and CDR2 FQGNSA. V lost 1 base and J lost 4, with 12 bases in between. Written as DNA, the CDR3 is TGTGCCAGCAGCTTAGGGACTCAACGGGCAGATACGCAGTATTTT. Encoded protein: CASSLGTQRADTQYF.

V and J are TRBV6-2 or TRBV6-3 and TRBJ1-1; 9 nucleotides agree with TRBD1. Germline-derived CDR1 and CDR2 are MNHEY and SVGEGT. The CDR3 length is 14 residues. The junction had 8 bases not matched to a gene; V was cut back by 11 bases and J by 1 base. The CDR3 DNA reads as TGTGCCTGTAACAGGGGGCCCGGGAACACTGAAGCTTTCTTT. Translated, it gives CACNRGPGNTEAFF.

This clonotype was counted at least ten times. The V gene is TRBV29-1, the J gene TRBJ2-5, with D perhaps TRBD2 (5 bases). CDR1 is SQVTM and CDR2 is ANQGSEA in the germline V gene. This CDR3 contains 12 residues. V lost 7 bases and J 5 bases, leaving 14 bases between the germline ends. The CDR3: CSALRPGETQYF. The CDR3 DNA reads TGCAGCGCCCTCCGCCCGGGGGAGACCCAGTACTTC.

This clonotype was seen more than once but under ten times. The rearrangement links TRBV19 to TRBJ2-3; D call uncertain. Germline V gene lookup returns CDR1 LNHDA and CDR2 SQIVND (reference sequence). The V gene lost 4 bases and the J gene lost 2 bases, with 10 bases spanning the gap. CDR3 length: 14 residues. CDR3 protein: CASSSQSFTDTQYF. In DNA form, the CDR3 reads TGTGCCAGTAGTAGCCAGTCTTTCACAGATACGCAGTATTTT.

This clonotype was recorded many times. The chain links TRBV7-2 to TRBJ1-1; perhaps TRBD1 as D (5 bases). Per germline, CDR1 SGHTA and CDR2 FQGNSA. This CDR3 is built from 13 residues. V lost 6 bases, J lost 5 bases, and 13 bases lay in between. The CDR3: CASSSIRDTEAFF. In DNA form, the CDR3 reads TGTGCCAGCAGTTCTATCAGGGATACTGAAGCTTTCTTT. The whole variable domain, remainder taken from reference TRBV7-2 and TRBJ1-1, is GAGVSQSPSNKVTEKGKDVELRCDPISGHTALYWYRQSLGQGLEFLIYFQGNSAPDKSGLPSDRFSAERTGGSVSTLTIQRTQQEDSAVYLCASSSIRDTEAFFGQGTRLTVV.

In this sample, this clonotype turned up many times. The V call is TRBV25-1, the J call TRBJ1-2, with unresolved D. Trimming left V 1 base short and J 8 bases short, with 5 bases between. The CDR3 is 11 residues long. Per the germline V gene, CDR1 is MGHDK and CDR2 is SYGVNS. The CDR3 protein is CASSEFWGYTF. In DNA, the CDR3 is TGTGCCAGCAGTGAATTCTGGGGCTACACCTTC.